This is a list of T cell receptor beta chains from one sample in a study of blood T cells in healthy people across ages. TCRdb re-derived calls from the 5' RACE reads in MiXCR, one entry per CDR3 protein. The repertoire holds some 1.4 million distinct CDR3 sequences, roughly 45% seen once, with 7% to 9.5% in the top ten. Sequencing used blood. The receptor source for this set is a woman between 18 and 30 years old in good health. Both conserved end residues are part of each CDR3. A D gene is named only where the DNA matches it firmly. Clone size is not always given. Where it is, it says once, few, many or a class for expanded clones.

CACSGLRTDTQYF,TGTGCCTGCAGCGGACTCCGCACAGATACGCAGTATTTT,TRBV11-2,.,TRBJ2-3,.
CASSLLVANYGYTF,TGTGCCAGCAGCTTACTCGTAGCTAACTATGGCTACACCTTC,TRBV7-9,few,TRBJ1-2,.
CASSAGGRSYNEQFF,TGTGCCAGCAGCGCAGGGGGTCGCTCCTACAATGAGCAGTTCTTC,TRBV7-9,.,TRBJ2-1,TRBD1
CSVEPWGQGRGYTF,TGCAGCGTTGAACCATGGGGACAGGGACGTGGCTACACCTTC,TRBV29-1,.,TRBJ1-2,TRBD1
CATSDSTASSYNEQFF,TGTGCCACCAGTGACTCGACTGCGAGCTCCTACAATGAGCAGTTCTTC,TRBV24-1,.,TRBJ2-1,.
CAIRPGAGGYTF,TGTGCCATCAGACCAGGGGCCGGTGGCTACACCTTC,TRBV10-3,once,TRBJ1-2,.
CASSQGTAGATNTGELFF,TGCGCCAGCAGCCAAGGCACAGCGGGAGCTACGAACACCGGGGAGCTGTTTTTT,TRBV4-1,.,TRBJ2-2,TRBD2
CASSSSPTEWGTGEQFF,TGTGCCAGCAGTTCCTCCCCGACAGAATGGGGGACAGGAGAGCAGTTCTTC,TRBV27,.,TRBJ2-1,TRBD1
CASSFGMIAGATTDTQYF,TGTGCCAGCAGCTTCGGGATGATAGCGGGGGCCACCACAGATACGCAGTATTTT,TRBV7-6,.,TRBJ2-3,TRBD2
CASSLASVTDTQYF,TGTGCCAGCAGCTTAGCGAGCGTCACAGATACGCAGTATTTT,TRBV7-9,.,TRBJ2-3,.
CASSESGQNRGSPLHF,TGCGCCAGCAGTGAGTCGGGGCAGAATAGGGGTTCACCCCTCCACTTT,TRBV10-2,.,TRBJ1-6,.